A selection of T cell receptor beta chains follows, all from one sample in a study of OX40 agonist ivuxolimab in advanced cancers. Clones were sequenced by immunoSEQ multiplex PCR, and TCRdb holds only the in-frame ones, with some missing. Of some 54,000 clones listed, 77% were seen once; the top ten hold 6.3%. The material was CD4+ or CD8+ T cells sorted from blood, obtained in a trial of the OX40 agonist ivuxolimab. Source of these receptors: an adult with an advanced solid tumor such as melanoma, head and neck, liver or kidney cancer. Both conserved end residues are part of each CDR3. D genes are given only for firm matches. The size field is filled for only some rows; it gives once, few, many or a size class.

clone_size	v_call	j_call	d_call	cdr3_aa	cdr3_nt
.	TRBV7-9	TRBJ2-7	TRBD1	CASSSWTGGFYEQYF	TGTGCCAGCAGCTCGTGGACAGGGGGCTTCTACGAGCAGTACTTC
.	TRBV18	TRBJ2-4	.	CASSTSLAKNIQYF	TGTGCCAGCTCAACGAGCCTAGCCAAAAACATTCAGTACTTC
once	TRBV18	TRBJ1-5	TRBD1	CASSRQGKGNQPQHF	TGTGCCAGCTCACGACAGGGGAAGGGAAATCAGCCCCAGCATTTT
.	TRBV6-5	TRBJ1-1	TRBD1	CASSYAGQLNTEAFF	TGTGCCAGCAGTTACGCGGGACAGCTGAACACTGAAGCTTTCTTT
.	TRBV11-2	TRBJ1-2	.	CASAASPVSNYGYTF	TGTGCCAGCGCAGCTTCCCCAGTCTCTAACTATGGCTACACCTTC
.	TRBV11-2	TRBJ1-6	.	CASTTGINNSPLHF	TGTGCCAGTACAACCGGGATTAATAATTCACCCCTCCACTTT
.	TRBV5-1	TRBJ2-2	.	CASSLMTNTGELFF	TGCGCCAGCAGCTTGATGACGAACACCGGGGAGCTGTTTTTT
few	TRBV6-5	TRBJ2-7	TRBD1	CASSRQGYEQYF	TGTGCCAGTTCCCGACAGGGGTACGAGCAGTACTTC
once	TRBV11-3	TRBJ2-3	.	CASSPDYSRTGDLQYF	TGTGCCAGCAGCCCAGATTACTCTCGGACGGGGGATTTGCAGTATTTT
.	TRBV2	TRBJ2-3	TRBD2	CASSEALGAGLAGGDTQYF	TGTGCCAGCAGTGAAGCGCTTGGGGCGGGACTAGCGGGAGGAGATACGCAGTATTTT
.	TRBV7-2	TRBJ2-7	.	CASSLRGLGYEQYF	TGTGCCAGCAGTTTGCGGGGGCTGGGTTACGAGCAGTACTTC
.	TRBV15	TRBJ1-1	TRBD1	CATSRIQGGTEAFF	TGTGCCACCAGCAGGATACAGGGGGGCACTGAAGCTTTCTTT
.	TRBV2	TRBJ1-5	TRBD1	CASSDRQGGNQPQHF	TGTGCCAGCAGTGACCGACAGGGGGGGAATCAGCCCCAGCATTTT
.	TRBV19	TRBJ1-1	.	CASSFRDTTQAFF	TGTGCCAGTAGTTTTCGGGACACCACCCAAGCTTTCTTT
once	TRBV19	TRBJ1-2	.	CASTSRTGFRDYGYTF	TGTGCCAGTACCTCCCGGACCGGGTTTAGAGACTATGGCTACACCTTC
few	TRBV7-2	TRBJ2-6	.	CASSSRGLGVGANVLTF	TGTGCCAGCAGCTCGCGAGGTTTGGGGGTCGGGGCCAACGTCCTGACTTTC
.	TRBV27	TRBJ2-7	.	CASKRLAGDEQYF	TGTGCCAGCAAGAGGTTAGCCGGAGACGAGCAGTACTTC
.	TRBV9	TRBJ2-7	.	CASSPQTRVGYEQYF	TGTGCCAGCAGCCCCCAGACCAGGGTGGGTTACGAGCAGTACTTC
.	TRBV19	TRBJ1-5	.	CASSIEPLNQPQHF	TGTGCCAGTAGTATAGAACCGCTGAATCAGCCCCAGCATTTT
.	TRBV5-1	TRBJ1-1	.	CASAAQTGNTEAFF	TGCGCCAGCGCAGCCCAGACAGGGAACACTGAAGCTTTCTTT
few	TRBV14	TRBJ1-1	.	CASSRAGMNTEAFF	TGTGCCAGCAGCCGAGCCGGGATGAACACTGAAGCTTTCTTT
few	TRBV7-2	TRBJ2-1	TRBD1	CASSADRVNEQFF	TGTGCCAGCAGCGCGGACAGGGTCAATGAGCAGTTCTTC
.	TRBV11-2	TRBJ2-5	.	CASRRLSQETQYF	TGTGCCAGCAGGCGGTTGAGCCAAGAGACCCAGTACTTC